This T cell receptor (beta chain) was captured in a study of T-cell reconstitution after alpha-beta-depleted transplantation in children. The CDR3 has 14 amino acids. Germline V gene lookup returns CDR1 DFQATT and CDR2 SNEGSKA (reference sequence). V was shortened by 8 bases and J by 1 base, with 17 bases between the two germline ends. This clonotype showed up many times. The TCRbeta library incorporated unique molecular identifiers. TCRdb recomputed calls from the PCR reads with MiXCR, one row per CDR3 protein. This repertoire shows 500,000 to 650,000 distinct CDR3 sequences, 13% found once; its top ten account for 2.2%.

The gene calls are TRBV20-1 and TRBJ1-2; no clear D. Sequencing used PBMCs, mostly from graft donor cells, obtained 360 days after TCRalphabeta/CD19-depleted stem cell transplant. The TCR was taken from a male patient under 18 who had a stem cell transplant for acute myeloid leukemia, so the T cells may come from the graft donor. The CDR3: CSSPQQIFNYGYTF. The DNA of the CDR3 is TGCAGTTCCCCCCAACAGATTTTTAACTATGGCTACACCTTC.